The 8 T cell receptor beta chains below all came from one sample that was sequenced in a study of persistence of HIV-infected CD4 T cells. This nonspecific control used anti-CD3/anti-CD28 bead stimulation of CD4+ T cells. Sorting selected CD4+ T cells upregulating both CD40 ligand and CD69. Antigen specificity for these receptors is unknown. Sequencing used immunoSEQ version 4 in survey mode. TCRdb keeps only in-frame clones here, not all; method: immunoSEQ multiplex PCR. The profile shows some 41,000 clones, approximately 88% of them singletons. The sequencing here drew on CD4+ T cells sorted from PBMCs after roughly 18-hour stimulation, taken from a patient who received antiretroviral therapy. The receptors originated from an adult man with HIV who was CMV-seropositive.

This clone turned up a few times. The V call is TRBV7-6, the J call TRBJ1-3, with D unclear. V shed 1 base and J shed 3 bases, with 10 bases lying between them. Germline values: CDR1 SGHVS, CDR2 FNYEAQ. This CDR3 contains 15 residues. CDR3 in amino acids: CASSLEVSSGNTIYF. CDR3 sequence (DNA): TGTGCCAGCAGCTTAGAGGTCTCAAGTGGAAACACCATATATTTT. The full variable domain, with the rest looked up from reference TRBV7-6 and TRBJ1-3, is GAGVSQSPRYKVTKRGQDVALRCDPISGHVSLYWYRQALGQGPEFLTYFNYEAQQDKSGLPNDRFSAERPEGSISTLTIQRTEQRDSAMYRCASSLEVSSGNTIYFGEGSWLTVV.

The chain links TRBV5-6 to TRBJ1-2; D not resolved. With 0 bases removed from V and 4 bases from J, the gap between germline ends came to 13 bases. From germline, CDR1 is SGHDT and CDR2 YYEEEE. The CDR3 sequence is 15 residues long. The CDR3 nucleotides read TGTGCCAGCAGCTTGGGCGGGAAGGGCGGCTATGGCTACACCTTC. The encoded protein is CASSLGGKGGYGYTF.

The table lists this clone with a few counts. The chain's CDR3 is CASSIRTPADGAKNIQYF. The CDR3 DNA sequence: TGTGCCAGCAGCATTCGGACACCGGCGGATGGGGCCAAAAACATTCAGTACTTC. This chain joins TRBV21-1 and TRBJ2-4; whether TRBD1, the table's D call, matches the DNA was not checked. TRBV21-1 is assigned pseudogene status. The CDR3 runs 18 residues.

The CDR3 nucleotides are TGTGCCAGCAAGGGCGCCAACTCCTACGAGCAGTACTTC. This translates into CASKGANSYEQYF. The chain carries TRBV12-3 or TRBV12-4 and TRBJ2-7; D is ambiguous. Trimming left V 7 bases short and J 0 bases short, with 10 bases between. This CDR3 contains 13 residues.

This chain joins TRBV5-6 and TRBJ1-4; TRBD1 is a possible D gene (5 bases). The CDR3 runs 16 residues. CDR1 is SGHDT and CDR2 is YYEEEE in the germline V gene. Trimming took off 0 bases at V and 3 bases at J, with 12 bases between the two ends. The CDR3 spells CASSLVSGESNEKLFF. The CDR3 DNA sequence: TGTGCCAGCAGCTTGGTCTCGGGGGAGTCTAATGAAAAACTGTTTTTT.

The chain combines TRBV2 with TRBJ2-7; D is possibly TRBD1 or TRBD2 (7 bases each). This CDR3 is 14 amino acids long. Germline CDR1 is SNHLY and CDR2 is FYNNEI. CDR3 region: CVKGGTASSYEQYF. CDR3 sequence (DNA): TGTGTCAAGGGGGGGACAGCCTCCTCCTACGAGCAGTACTTC.

The chain has TRBV11-3 and TRBJ2-1; TRBD2 is a possible D gene (5 bases). The germline CDR1 and CDR2 sequences are SGHNT and YENEEA. CDR3 size: 14 residues. V was trimmed by 3 bases and J by 0 bases, leaving 6 bases between them. The CDR3 DNA is TGTGCCAGCAGCTTGGCGGGCTCCTACAATGAGCAGTTCTTC. It specifies CASSLAGSYNEQFF.

The rearrangement links TRBV9 to TRBJ1-5; 10 positions match TRBD1. The CDR3 sequence is 15 residues long. The trim removed 4 bases at V and 7 bases at J, leaving 8 bases unmatched. Per germline, CDR1 SGDLS and CDR2 YYNGEE. The DNA for the CDR3 is TGTGCCAGCAGCCCATGGGACAGGGGCGGGCAGCCCCAGCATTTT. Its protein product is CASSPWDRGGQPQHF.